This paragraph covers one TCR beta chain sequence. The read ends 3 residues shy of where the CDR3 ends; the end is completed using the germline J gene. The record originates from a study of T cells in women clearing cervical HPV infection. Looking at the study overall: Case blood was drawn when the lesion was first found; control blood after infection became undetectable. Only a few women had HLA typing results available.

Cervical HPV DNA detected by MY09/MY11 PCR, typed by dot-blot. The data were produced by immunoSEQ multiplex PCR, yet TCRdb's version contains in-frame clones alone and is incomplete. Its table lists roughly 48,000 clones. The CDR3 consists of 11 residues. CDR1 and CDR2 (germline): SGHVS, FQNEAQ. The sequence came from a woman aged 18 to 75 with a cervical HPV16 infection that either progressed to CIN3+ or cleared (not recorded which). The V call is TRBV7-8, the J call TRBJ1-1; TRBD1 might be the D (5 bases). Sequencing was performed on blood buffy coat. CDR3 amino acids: CASTRAGTAFF. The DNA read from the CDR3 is TGTGCCAGCACCAGAGCGGGGACA.